The 28 T cell receptor beta chains below were found in one sample sequenced in a study of CD8+CD57+ T cells in acquired aplastic anemia. All sequencing subjects had displayed CD8+CD57+ cell expansion on flow cytometry. CDR3 and TCR beta VDJ profiling relied on a genomic DNA template. TCRdb reprocessed the reads with MiXCR, giving one entry per CDR3 protein. Of some 98,000 distinct CDR3 sequences in the sample, around two thirds were seen once. Sequencing was done on a sample of sorted CD4+, CD8+, or CD8+CD57+ T cells (not recorded which) from PBMCs. The receptors were gathered from a human donor with aplastic anemia.

This clonotype was detected only once. A much larger clone is a single base away; this may be a read error. This sequence joins TRBV28 and TRBJ2-5, with D possibly being TRBD2 (5 bases). The V and J ends lost 7 bases and 3 bases respectively, with 15 bases between them. The CDR3 has 14 residues. Germline CDR1 and CDR2: MDHEN and SYDVKM. The CDR3 nucleotides read TGTGCCAGCATGGAGCAAGGACTTAAAGAGACCCAGTACTTC. Its translation: CASMEQGLKETQYF.

The V and J genes are TRBV20-1 and TRBJ2-7; TRBD1 is a possible D gene (6 bases). Germline loops: CDR1 DFQATT, CDR2 SNEGSKA (reference sequence). The CDR3 spans 12 residues. V was pared by 5 bases and J by 3 bases, with 11 bases between. CDR3 residues: CSAAKQGYEQYF. CDR3 in DNA: TGCAGTGCTGCGAAACAGGGCTACGAGCAGTACTTC.

The chain couples TRBV2 to TRBJ1-2, with D possibly being TRBD1 (6 bases). The V gene's germline CDR1 is SNHLY and CDR2 FYNNEI. The V and J ends lost 2 bases and 1 base respectively, with 11 bases between them. The CDR3 is 15 residues long. Here the CDR3 reads CASSERGDNNYGYTF. Written as DNA, the CDR3 is TGTGCCAGCAGTGAAAGGGGGGACAATAACTATGGCTACACCTTC. The variable domain in full, with the rest retrieved from reference TRBV2 and TRBJ1-2, is EPEVTQTPSHQVTQMGQEVILRCVPISNHLYFYWYRQILGQKVEFLVSFYNNEISEKSEIFDDQFSVERPDGSNFTLKIRSTKLEDSAMYFCASSERGDNNYGYTFGSGTRLTVV.

Concerning this clonotype: One end of the junction varies from germline; a read error may be responsible. The chain links TRBV7-8 to TRBJ1-5; 7 nucleotides align to TRBD1. The CDR3 covers 15 residues. The germline gives CDR1 SGHVS, CDR2 FQNEAQ. Here the CDR3 reads CASSLSGQVGQPRHF. The CDR3 region has the DNA TGTGCCAGCAGCTTATCCGGACAGGTCGGTCAGCCCCGGCATTTT.

V gene TRBV7-3 combines with J gene TRBJ2-1; D gene ambiguous. The CDR3 totals 13 residues. V lost 5 bases and J 5 bases, leaving 10 bases between the germline ends. Per germline, CDR1 SGHTA and CDR2 FQGTGA. The CDR3 loop is CASSRDRDNEQFF. CDR3 bases: TGTGCCAGCAGCCGTGATAGGGACAATGAGCAGTTCTTC.

V is TRBV19 and J is TRBJ1-2; D is unclear. Germline CDR1 is LNHDA and CDR2 is SQIVND (reference sequence). The V gene lost 2 bases and the J gene lost 7 bases, with 14 bases spanning the gap. The CDR3 has 14 residues. The CDR3 DNA sequence: TGTGCCAGTAGTATATCCGGGGTCGATGGTGGCTACACCTTC. It yields the protein CASSISGVDGGYTF.

This clonotype has a handful of counts. The J gene is TRBJ2-3, the V gene TRBV9; D remains ambiguous. Per the germline V gene, CDR1 is SGDLS and CDR2 is YYNGEE. V gave up 4 bases and J gave up 1 base, with 4 bases separating them. This CDR3 has 12 residues. The CDR3 bases are TGTGCCAGCAGCTCTCGCACAGATACGCAGTATTTT. It translates to CASSSRTDTQYF.

A remark on this clonotype: Possible read error: a much larger clone is one base away. The chain combines TRBV4-1 with TRBJ2-7; 8 nucleotides line up with TRBD2. The CDR3 sequence is 16 residues long. Germline V CDR1 and CDR2: MGHRA, YSYEKL. V was clipped by 3 bases and J by 0 bases; unmatched bases: 7. The CDR3 DNA reads TGCGCCAGCAGCCACGATAGCGGGACACCCTCCTACGAGCAGTACTTC. This gives the protein CASSHDSGTPSYEQYF.

The chain carries TRBV29-1 and TRBJ1-1; D gene uncertain. CDR3 size: 13 residues. Germline-derived CDR1 and CDR2 are SQVTM and ANQGSEA. V lost 7 bases and J lost 3, with 15 bases in between. The chain's CDR3 is CSGTRSWDTEAFF. Written as DNA, the CDR3 is TGCAGCGGAACCAGATCCTGGGACACTGAAGCTTTCTTT.

In this sample, this clonotype turned up many times. The V and J genes are TRBV12-3 or TRBV12-4 and TRBJ1-2; no clear D gene. The V end was cut by 3 bases, the J end by 3 bases, with 8 bases between. This CDR3 contains 13 residues. In DNA form, the CDR3 reads TGTGCCAGCAGTTTTCACAAGGACTATGGCTACACCTTC. It yields the protein CASSFHKDYGYTF.

The chain couples TRBV7-6 to TRBJ2-1, with 9 nucleotides matching TRBD1. With V trimmed by 0 bases and J by 7 bases, 4 bases remained unmatched. Germline values: CDR1 SGHVS, CDR2 FNYEAQ. CDR3 length: 15 amino acids. In nucleotides, the CDR3 is TGTGCCAGCAGCTTAGCGCCCGGGACAGGGAATGAGCAGTTCTTC. It specifies CASSLAPGTGNEQFF.

The chain is built from TRBV7-2 and TRBJ1-2; no firm D call. The CDR3 is made up of 13 amino acids. Looked up from germline, CDR1 is SGHTA and CDR2 is FQGNSA. V lost 8 bases and J 4 bases, leaving 14 bases between the germline ends. In DNA form, the CDR3 reads TGTGCCAGCGCTCTGATGGGATTCTATGGCTACACCTTC. It translates to CASALMGFYGYTF.

The V call is TRBV7-6, the J call TRBJ2-1, with a weak D call TRBD1 (5 bases). Germline CDR1 and CDR2: SGHVS and FNYEAQ. Between the trimmed V and J ends, which lost 5 bases and 5 bases, there was a span of 13 bases. This CDR3 has 14 residues. This CDR3 is CASSVVDRDNEQFF. DNA for the CDR3: TGTGCCAGCAGCGTAGTAGACAGAGACAATGAGCAGTTCTTC.

This chain joins TRBV5-1 and TRBJ1-1; 8 bases are a match to TRBD1. Germline loops: CDR1 SGHRS, CDR2 YFSETQ. The V gene end was trimmed by 1 base and the J gene end by 2 bases; junction bases not matched to a gene: 4. CDR3 size: 15 residues. Here the CDR3 reads CASSLRTGINTEAFF. In nucleotides, the CDR3 is TGCGCCAGCAGCTTGCGGACAGGGATTAACACTGAAGCTTTCTTT.

The CDR3 DNA is TGTGCCAGCAGCGTCGCGACTAGCGGGGTCACAGATACGCAGTATTTT. It is translated as CASSVATSGVTDTQYF. The J gene is TRBJ2-3, the V gene TRBV9, with 11 bases lining up with TRBD2. There are 16 residues in the CDR3. Trimming took 2 bases from V and 2 from J; bases not matched to a gene: 4. Germline V gene lookup returns CDR1 SGDLS and CDR2 YYNGEE.

J is TRBJ2-3 and V is TRBV15, with D unresolved. V was cut by 0 bases and J by 8 bases, with 6 bases left in between. Looked up from germline, CDR1 is LNHNV and CDR2 is YYDKDF (reference sequence). The CDR3 loop spans 12 amino acids. CDR3 nucleotides: TGTGCCACCAGCAGAGATGCGACTACGCAGTATTTT. Translated, it gives CATSRDATTQYF.

The chain carries TRBV19 and TRBJ2-5; tentatively, D is TRBD1 (6 bases). V dropped 3 bases and J dropped 2 bases, with 10 bases sitting between them. CDR1 is LNHDA and CDR2 is SQIVND in the germline V gene (reference sequence). This CDR3 spans 14 amino acids. The CDR3 spells CASSIRTEQETQYF. DNA of the CDR3: TGTGCCAGTAGTATCCGGACAGAGCAAGAGACCCAGTACTTC.

This rearrangement joins TRBV10-3 to TRBJ1-2; D is undetermined. The germline V and J ends were trimmed by 8 bases and 4 bases, with 14 bases remaining between them. This CDR3 has 13 residues. CDR1 is ENHRY and CDR2 is SYGVKD in the germline V gene. For the CDR3, the DNA is TGTGCCATCCCGATGCTATCGGGCTATGGCTACACCTTC. Its translation: CAIPMLSGYGYTF.

The chain employs TRBV20-1 and TRBJ2-1, with 10 bases lining up with TRBD2. V shed 0 bases and J 3 bases; nucleotides not matched to a gene: 8. The CDR3 is 17 amino acids. Germline CDR1 reads DFQATT; CDR2 reads SNEGSKA (reference sequence). The CDR3 loop is CSARDELAGQYYNEQFF. CDR3 nucleotide sequence: TGCAGTGCTAGAGATGAACTAGCGGGGCAATACTACAATGAGCAGTTCTTC.

This chain uses TRBV2 with TRBJ2-3; D remains unclear. The germline V gene encodes CDR1 SNHLY and CDR2 FYNNEI. The CDR3 spans 12 residues. Trimming took off 6 bases at V and 8 bases at J, with 12 bases between the two ends. The DNA of the CDR3 is TGTGCCAGCAGGGTACAAGCAGCTACGCAGTATTTT. It is translated as CASRVQAATQYF.

This clonotype was seen just once. V is TRBV24-1 and J is TRBJ2-1; 10 bases match TRBD1. J gave up 7 bases and V 3 bases, and 5 bases lay outside the gene matches. The CDR3 loop spans 15 amino acids. The germline V gene encodes CDR1 KGHDR and CDR2 SFDVKD. CDR3 region: CATSDAGQGSNEQFF. The CDR3 bases are TGTGCCACCAGTGATGCGGGACAGGGGTCAAATGAGCAGTTCTTC.

There are a few counts of this clonotype. The V call is TRBV25-1, the J call TRBJ2-1; no reliable D call. The germline CDR1 and CDR2 sequences are MGHDK and SYGVNS. Trimming left V 7 bases short and J 5 bases short, with 15 bases between. This CDR3 contains 14 residues. The CDR3 sequence is CASTHQTHNNEQFF. CDR3 DNA sequence: TGTGCCAGCACCCACCAGACACACAACAATGAGCAGTTCTTC.

This clonotype was observed a few times. The chain is built from TRBV20-1 and TRBJ2-3; no firm D call. V lost 6 bases, J lost 5 bases, and 9 bases lay in between. The CDR3 length is 11 residues. Germline V lookup: CDR1 DFQATT, CDR2 SNEGSKA (reference sequence). The DNA for the CDR3 is TGCAGTGCAGGCCCGGGAGATACGCAGTATTTT. Protein: CSAGPGDTQYF.

V gene TRBV19 combines with J gene TRBJ2-7; possibly TRBD2 for D (6 bases). Germline V gives CDR1 LNHDA, CDR2 SQIVND (reference sequence). The CDR3 runs to 15 residues. V lost 6 bases and J lost 3, with 18 bases in between. This CDR3 reads CASSTGSGRYYEQYF. CDR3 in DNA: TGTGCCAGTAGCACCGGCAGCGGGCGCTACTACGAGCAGTACTTC. Together with reference TRBV19 and TRBJ2-7, the CDR3 gives the full variable domain: DGGITQSPKYLFRKEGQNVTLSCEQNLNHDAMYWYRQDPGQGLRLIYYSQIVNDFQKGDIAEGYSVSREKKESFPLTVTSAQKNPTAFYLCASSTGSGRYYEQYFGPGTRLTVT.

The rearrangement links TRBV11-1 to TRBJ2-1; TRBD2 aligns across 8 bases. CDR1 SGHAT and CDR2 FQDESV come from the germline V gene (reference sequence). V shed 1 base and J 6 bases; nucleotides not matched to a gene: 5. CDR3 size: 15 residues. DNA for the CDR3: TGTGCCAGCAGCTTAGATGGACTAGCCGCCAATGAGCAGTTCTTC. This gives the protein CASSLDGLAANEQFF.

This clonotype was counted between two and nine times. The V call is TRBV10-3, the J call TRBJ2-3; TRBD1 matches 9 bases. The ends lost 2 bases at V and 1 base at J; junction bases unmatched: 1. Germline loops: CDR1 ENHRY, CDR2 SYGVKD. The CDR3 length is 15 residues. The CDR3 region has the DNA TGTGCCATCAGTGAGGGACAGGGGCGCACAGATACGCAGTATTTT. Protein sequence: CAISEGQGRTDTQYF.

The chain has TRBV7-8 and TRBJ1-2; weak D call: TRBD1 (6 bases). Germline CDR1 reads SGHVS; CDR2 reads FQNEAQ. Trimming shortened V by 5 bases and J by 5 bases, and 12 bases separated the two germline ends. This CDR3 spans 13 amino acids. The CDR3 nucleotides read TGTGCCAGCAGCCTACGGGACATGTATGGCTACACCTTC. Translation: CASSLRDMYGYTF.

This clonotype was detected many times. The J gene is TRBJ2-2, the V gene TRBV13; no clear D gene. The germline CDR1 and CDR2 sequences are PRHDT and FYEKMQ (reference sequence). The CDR3 is 12 amino acids. V was clipped by 5 bases and J by 5 bases, with 6 bases between them. The CDR3 bases are TGTGCCAGCAGCCCAAGTACCGGGGAGCTGTTTTTT. Translating gives CASSPSTGELFF. Variable domain in full (rest from reference TRBV13 and TRBJ2-2): AAGVIQSPRHLIKEKRETATLKCYPIPRHDTVYWYQQGPGQDPQFLISFYEKMQSDKGSIPDRFSAQQFSDYHSELNMSSLELGDSALYFCASSPSTGELFFGEGSRLTVL.